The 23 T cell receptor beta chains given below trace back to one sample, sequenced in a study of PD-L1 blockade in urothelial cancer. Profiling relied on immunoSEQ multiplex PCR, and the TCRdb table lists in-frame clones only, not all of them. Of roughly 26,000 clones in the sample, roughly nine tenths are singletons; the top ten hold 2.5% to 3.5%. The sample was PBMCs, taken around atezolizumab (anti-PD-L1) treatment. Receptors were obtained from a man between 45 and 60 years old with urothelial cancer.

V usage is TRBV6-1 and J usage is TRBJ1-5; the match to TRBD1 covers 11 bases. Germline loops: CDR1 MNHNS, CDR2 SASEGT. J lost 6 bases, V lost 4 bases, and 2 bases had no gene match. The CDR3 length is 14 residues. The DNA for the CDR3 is TGTGCCAGCAGTGCCGGGACAGGGGGTCAGCCCCAGCATTTT. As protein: CASSAGTGGQPQHF.

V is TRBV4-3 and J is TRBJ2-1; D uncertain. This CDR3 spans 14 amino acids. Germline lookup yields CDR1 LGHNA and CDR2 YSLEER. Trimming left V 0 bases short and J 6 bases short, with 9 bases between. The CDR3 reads CASSQDLRGNEQFF. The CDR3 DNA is TGCGCCAGCAGCCAAGATCTTCGCGGCAATGAGCAGTTCTTC.

The CDR3 DNA reads as TGCGCCAGCAGCTCGTTGGACAGGGGGACCACAGATACGCAGTATTTT. It encodes CASSSLDRGTTDTQYF. The chain joins TRBV5-1 to TRBJ2-3, with 10 bases identical to TRBD1. CDR3 size: 16 residues. CDR1 and CDR2 from the germline V gene are SGHRS and YFSETQ. The junction had 6 bases not matched to a gene; V was cut back by 3 bases and J by 2 bases.

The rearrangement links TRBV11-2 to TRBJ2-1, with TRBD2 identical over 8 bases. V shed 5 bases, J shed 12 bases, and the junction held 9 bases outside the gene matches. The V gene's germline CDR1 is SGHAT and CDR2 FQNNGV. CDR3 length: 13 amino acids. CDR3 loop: CASSPREGRGQFF. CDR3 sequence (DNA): TGTGCCAGCAGCCCCCGGGAGGGGAGGGGGCAGTTCTTC.

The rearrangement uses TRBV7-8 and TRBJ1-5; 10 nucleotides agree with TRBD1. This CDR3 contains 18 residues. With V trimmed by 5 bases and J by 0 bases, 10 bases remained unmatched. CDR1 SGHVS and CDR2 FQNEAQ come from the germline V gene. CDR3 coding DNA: TGTGCCAGCAGCGACGGGACAGGGGTTGGAAATAGCAATCAGCCCCAGCATTTT. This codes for CASSDGTGVGNSNQPQHF.

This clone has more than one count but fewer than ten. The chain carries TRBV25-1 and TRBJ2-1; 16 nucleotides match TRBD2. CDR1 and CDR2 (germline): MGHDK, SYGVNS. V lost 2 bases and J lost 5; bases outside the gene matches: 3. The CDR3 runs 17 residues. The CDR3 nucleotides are TGTGCCAGCAGTGAACTGGGACTAGCGGGGGGGCACAATGAGCAGTTCTTC. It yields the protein CASSELGLAGGHNEQFF.

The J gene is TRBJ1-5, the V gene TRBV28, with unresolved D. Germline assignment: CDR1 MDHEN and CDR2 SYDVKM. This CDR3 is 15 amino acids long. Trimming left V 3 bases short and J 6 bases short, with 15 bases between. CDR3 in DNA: TGTGCCAGCAGTTTTGCTGGGGAGAGGGTTCAGCCCCAGCATTTT. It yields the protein CASSFAGERVQPQHF. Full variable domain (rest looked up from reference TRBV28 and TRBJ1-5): DVKVTQSSRYLVKRTGEKVFLECVQDMDHENMFWYRQDPGLGLRLIYFSYDVKMKEKGDIPEGYSVSREKKERFSLILESASTNQTSMYLCASSFAGERVQPQHFGDGTRLSIL.

CDR3 loop: CASSLESGQSEAFF. In DNA form, the CDR3 reads TGCGCCAGCAGCTTGGAGTCAGGGCAATCTGAAGCTTTCTTT. The chain employs TRBV5-1 and TRBJ1-1; perhaps TRBD1 as D (5 bases). V lost 0 bases, J lost 6 bases, and 12 bases lay in between. Germline CDR1 and CDR2: SGHRS and YFSETQ. The CDR3 runs to 14 residues.

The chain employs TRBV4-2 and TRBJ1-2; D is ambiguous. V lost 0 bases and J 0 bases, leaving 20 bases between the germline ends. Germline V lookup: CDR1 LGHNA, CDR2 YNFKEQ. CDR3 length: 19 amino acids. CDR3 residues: CASSQEKLSGRGANYGYTF. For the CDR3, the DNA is TGTGCCAGCAGCCAAGAGAAATTGTCCGGCCGCGGAGCTAACTATGGCTACACCTTC.

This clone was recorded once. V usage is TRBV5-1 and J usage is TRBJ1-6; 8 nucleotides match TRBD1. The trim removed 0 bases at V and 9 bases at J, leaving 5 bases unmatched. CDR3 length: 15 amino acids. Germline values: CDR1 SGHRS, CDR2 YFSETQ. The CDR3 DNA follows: TGCGCCAGCAGCTTGGTGGGACAGGTTGGTTCACCCCTCCACTTT. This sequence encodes CASSLVGQVGSPLHF.

The CDR3 region is CASSHAPSGGSDEQFF. The CDR3 nucleotides read TGCGCCAGCAGCCACGCTCCTAGCGGCGGGAGCGATGAGCAGTTCTTC. This sequence joins TRBV4-1 and TRBJ2-1, with 7 bases lining up with TRBD2. After removal of 3 bases from V and 8 bases from J, the junction contained 13 bases not matched to a gene. Germline CDR1 MGHRA, CDR2 YSYEKL. The CDR3 loop spans 16 amino acids.

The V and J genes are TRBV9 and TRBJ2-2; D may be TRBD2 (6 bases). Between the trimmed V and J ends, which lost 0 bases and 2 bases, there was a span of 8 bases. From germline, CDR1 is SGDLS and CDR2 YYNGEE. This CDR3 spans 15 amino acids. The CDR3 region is CASSVGTTNTGELFF. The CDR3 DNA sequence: TGTGCCAGCAGCGTAGGGACTACCAACACCGGGGAGCTGTTTTTT.

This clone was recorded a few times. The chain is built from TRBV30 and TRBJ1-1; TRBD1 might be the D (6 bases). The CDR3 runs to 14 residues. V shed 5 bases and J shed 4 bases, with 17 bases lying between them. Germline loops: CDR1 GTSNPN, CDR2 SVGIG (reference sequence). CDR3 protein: CAWSERGFGTEAFF. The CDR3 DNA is TGTGCCTGGTCCGAAAGGGGGTTTGGCACTGAAGCTTTCTTT.

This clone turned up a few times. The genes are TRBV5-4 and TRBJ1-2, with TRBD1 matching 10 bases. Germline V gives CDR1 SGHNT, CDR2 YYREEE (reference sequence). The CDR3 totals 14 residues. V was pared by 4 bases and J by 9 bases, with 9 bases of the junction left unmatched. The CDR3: CASSPGTGVNRYTF. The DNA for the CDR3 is TGTGCCAGCAGCCCCGGGACAGGGGTTAATCGCTACACCTTC.

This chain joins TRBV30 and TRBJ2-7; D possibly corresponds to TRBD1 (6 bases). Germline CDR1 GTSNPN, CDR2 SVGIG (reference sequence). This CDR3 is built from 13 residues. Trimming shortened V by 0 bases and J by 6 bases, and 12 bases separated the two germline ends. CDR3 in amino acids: CAWSVPGAGEQYF. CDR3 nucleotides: TGTGCCTGGAGTGTACCAGGGGCCGGCGAGCAGTACTTC. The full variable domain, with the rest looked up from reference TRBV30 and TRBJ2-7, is SQTIHQWPATLVQPVGSPLSLECTVEGTSNPNLYWYRQAAGRGLQLLFYSVGIGQISSEVPQNLSASRPQDRQFILSSKKLLLSDSGFYLCAWSVPGAGEQYFGPGTRLTVT.

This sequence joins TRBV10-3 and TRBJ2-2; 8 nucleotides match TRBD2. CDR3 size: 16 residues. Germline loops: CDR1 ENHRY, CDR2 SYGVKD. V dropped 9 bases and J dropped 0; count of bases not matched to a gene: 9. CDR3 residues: CAIEGPGGSNTGELFF. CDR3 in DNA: TGTGCCATAGAGGGGCCGGGGGGGTCGAACACCGGGGAGCTGTTTTTT.

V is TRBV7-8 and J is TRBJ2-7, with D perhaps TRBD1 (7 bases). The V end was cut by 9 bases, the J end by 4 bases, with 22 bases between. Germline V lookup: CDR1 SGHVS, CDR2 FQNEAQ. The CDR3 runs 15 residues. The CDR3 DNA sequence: TGTGCCAGTCGAATCAGTGGCAGGGGGGAATACGAGCAGTACTTC. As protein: CASRISGRGEYEQYF.

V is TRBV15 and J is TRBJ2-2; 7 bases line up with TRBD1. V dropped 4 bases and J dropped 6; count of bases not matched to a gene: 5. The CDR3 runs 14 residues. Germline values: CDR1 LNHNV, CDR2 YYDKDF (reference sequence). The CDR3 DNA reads TGTGCCACCAGCATTGACAGGGCTCCCGGGGAGCTGTTTTTT. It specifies CATSIDRAPGELFF. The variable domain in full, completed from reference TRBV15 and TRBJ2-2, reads DAMVIQNPRYQVTQFGKPVTLSCSQTLNHNVMYWYQQKSSQAPKLLFHYYDKDFNNEADTPDNFQSRRPNTSFCFLDIRSPGLGDTAMYLCATSIDRAPGELFFGEGSRLTVL.

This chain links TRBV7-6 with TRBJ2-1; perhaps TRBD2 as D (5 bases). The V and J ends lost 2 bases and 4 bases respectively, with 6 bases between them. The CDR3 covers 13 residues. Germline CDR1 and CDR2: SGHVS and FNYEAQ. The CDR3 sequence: CASSLTSYNEQFF. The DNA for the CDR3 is TGTGCCAGCAGCTTAACTAGTTACAATGAGCAGTTCTTC.

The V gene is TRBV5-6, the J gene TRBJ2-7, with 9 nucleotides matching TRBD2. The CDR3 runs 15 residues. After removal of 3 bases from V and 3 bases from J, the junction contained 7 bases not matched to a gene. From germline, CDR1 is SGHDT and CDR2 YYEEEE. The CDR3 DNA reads TGTGCCAGCAGCTGGGGCACAGCGGGAGGCTACGAGCAGTACTTC. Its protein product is CASSWGTAGGYEQYF.

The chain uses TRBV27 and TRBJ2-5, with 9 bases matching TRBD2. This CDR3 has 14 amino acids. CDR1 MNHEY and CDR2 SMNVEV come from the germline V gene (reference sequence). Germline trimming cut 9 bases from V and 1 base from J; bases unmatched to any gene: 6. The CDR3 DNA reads TGTGCCAGTCGGCGGGGGGGTTCCCAAGAGACCCAGTACTTC. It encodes CASRRGGSQETQYF.

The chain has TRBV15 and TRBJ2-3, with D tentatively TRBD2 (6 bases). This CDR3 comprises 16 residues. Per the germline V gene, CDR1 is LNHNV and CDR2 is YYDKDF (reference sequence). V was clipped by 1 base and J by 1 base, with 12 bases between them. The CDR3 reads CATSRVSWGGTDTQYF. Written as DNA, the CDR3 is TGTGCCACCAGCAGAGTGTCATGGGGGGGCACAGATACGCAGTATTTT.

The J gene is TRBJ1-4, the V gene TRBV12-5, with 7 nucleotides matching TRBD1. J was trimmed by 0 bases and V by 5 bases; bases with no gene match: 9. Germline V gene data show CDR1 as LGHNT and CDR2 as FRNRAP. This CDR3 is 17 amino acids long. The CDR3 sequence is CASGPGKGASTNEKLFF. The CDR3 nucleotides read TGTGCTAGTGGTCCCGGGAAGGGGGCATCAACTAATGAAAAACTGTTTTTT.